Only a few counts were recorded for the clone carrying this T cell receptor (beta chain). This sample is drawn from a study of T-cell memory formation after mild COVID-19. The TCR alpha and TCR beta cDNA libraries, bearing sample barcodes and UMIs, were generated by 5'RACE using constant-segment primers. TCRdb fed the 5' RACE reads into MiXCR, producing one record per CDR3 protein. The top ten clones hold around 12% of a sample with 450,000 to 650,000 distinct CDR3 sequences, approximately 20% of them seen once. Losses at the gene ends were 7 bases for V and 0 bases for J; bases not matched to a gene: 11. The CDR3 runs to 16 residues. From germline, CDR1 is MNHEY and CDR2 SVGEGT.

The sequenced sample consisted of PBMCs or a T cell subset sorted from them (not recorded which). The receptor's source is an adult woman who had mild COVID-19 (a few samples of this study predate the infection). Cell type and time point are not known. This chain connects TRBV6-2 or TRBV6-3 to TRBJ2-7, with 8 bases aligning to TRBD1. Here the CDR3 reads CASTENQGAASYEQYF. The CDR3 region has the DNA TGTGCCAGCACCGAAAACCAGGGGGCGGCCTCCTACGAGCAGTACTTC.